The sequence of this TCR beta chain was determined in a study of blood T cell repertoires in COVID-19. Across the study: Sites in the United States, Italy and Spain provided acute and convalescent COVID-19 samples. From T cells, B-cell-depleted T cells, or PBMCs came the material, which was cDNA or gDNA.

This CDR3 has 15 residues. The germline V and J ends were trimmed by 7 bases and 0 bases, with 16 bases remaining between them. Germline CDR1 is SEHNR and CDR2 is FQNEAQ (reference sequence). Authors' analysis steps: Estimation of nucleated cell counts was performed using reference gene primer amplification. Sequencing used immunoSEQ multiplex PCR; TCRdb keeps in-frame clones, though not all of them. V, J and clone size are those of that table, while D and trimming were read from the DNA. The sample gives about 160,000 clones, around 83% of which show up once; roughly 7% is in the top ten. The TCR was taken from a man between 45 and 60 years old with active or convalescent COVID-19. V gene TRBV7-9 combines with J gene TRBJ2-7, with D tentatively TRBD2 (5 bases). The sample taken for sequencing was peripheral blood. CDR3 sequence: CASTLHGESSYEQYF. As DNA, the CDR3 is TGTGCCAGCACCCTGCACGGGGAGAGCTCCTACGAGCAGTACTTC.